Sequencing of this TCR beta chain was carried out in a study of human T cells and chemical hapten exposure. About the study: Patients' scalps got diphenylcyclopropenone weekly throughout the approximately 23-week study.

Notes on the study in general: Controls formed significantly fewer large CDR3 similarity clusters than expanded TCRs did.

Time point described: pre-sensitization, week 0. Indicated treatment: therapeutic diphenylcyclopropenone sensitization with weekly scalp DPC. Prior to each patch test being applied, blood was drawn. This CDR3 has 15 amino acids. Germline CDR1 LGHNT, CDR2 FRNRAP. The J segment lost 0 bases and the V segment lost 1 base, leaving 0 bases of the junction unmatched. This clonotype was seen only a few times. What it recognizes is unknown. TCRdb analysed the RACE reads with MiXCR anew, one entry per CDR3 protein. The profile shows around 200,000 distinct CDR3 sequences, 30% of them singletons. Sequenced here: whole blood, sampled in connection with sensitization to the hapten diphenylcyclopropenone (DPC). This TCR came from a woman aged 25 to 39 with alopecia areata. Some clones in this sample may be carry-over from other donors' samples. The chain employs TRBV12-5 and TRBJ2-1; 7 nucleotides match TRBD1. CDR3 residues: CASGLAGGSYNEQFF. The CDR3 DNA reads TGTGCTAGTGGTTTGGCAGGGGGCTCCTACAATGAGCAGTTCTTC. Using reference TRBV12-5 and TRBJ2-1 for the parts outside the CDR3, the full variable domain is DARVTQTPRHKVTEMGQEVTMRCQPILGHNTVFWYRQTMMQGLELLAYFRNRAPLDDSGMPKDRFSAEMPDATLATLKIQPSEPRDSAVYFCASGLAGGSYNEQFFGPGTRLTVL.